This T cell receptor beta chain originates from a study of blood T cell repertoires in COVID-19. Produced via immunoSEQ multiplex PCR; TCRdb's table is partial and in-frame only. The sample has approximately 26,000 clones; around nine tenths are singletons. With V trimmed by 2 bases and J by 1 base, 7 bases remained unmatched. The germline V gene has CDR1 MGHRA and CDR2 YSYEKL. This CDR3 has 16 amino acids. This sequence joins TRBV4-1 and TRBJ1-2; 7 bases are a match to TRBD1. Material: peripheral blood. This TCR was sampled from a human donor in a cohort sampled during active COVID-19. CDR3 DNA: TGCGCCAGCAGCCAACCCTACAGGGGAGGTAACTATGGCTACACCTTC. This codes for CASSQPYRGGNYGYTF.